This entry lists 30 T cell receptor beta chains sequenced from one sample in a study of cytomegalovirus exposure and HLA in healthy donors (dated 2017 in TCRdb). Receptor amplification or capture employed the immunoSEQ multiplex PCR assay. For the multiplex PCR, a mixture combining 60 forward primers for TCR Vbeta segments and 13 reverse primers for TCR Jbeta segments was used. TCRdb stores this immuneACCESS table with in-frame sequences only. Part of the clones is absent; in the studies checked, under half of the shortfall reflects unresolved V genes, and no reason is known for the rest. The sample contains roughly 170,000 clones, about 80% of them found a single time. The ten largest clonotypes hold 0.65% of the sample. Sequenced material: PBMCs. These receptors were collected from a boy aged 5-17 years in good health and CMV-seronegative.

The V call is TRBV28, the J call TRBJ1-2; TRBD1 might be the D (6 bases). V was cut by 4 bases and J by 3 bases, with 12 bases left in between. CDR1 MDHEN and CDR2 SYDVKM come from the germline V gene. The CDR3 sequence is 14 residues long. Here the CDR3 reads CASSSTGLDYGYTF. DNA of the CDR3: TGTGCCAGCAGTTCCACAGGGTTAGACTATGGCTACACCTTC.

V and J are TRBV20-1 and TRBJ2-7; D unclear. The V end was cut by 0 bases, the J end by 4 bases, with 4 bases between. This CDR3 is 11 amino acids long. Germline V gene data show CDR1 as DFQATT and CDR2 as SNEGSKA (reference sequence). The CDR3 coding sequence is TGCAGTGCTAGAGATAATTACGAGCAGTACTTC. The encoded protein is CSARDNYEQYF.

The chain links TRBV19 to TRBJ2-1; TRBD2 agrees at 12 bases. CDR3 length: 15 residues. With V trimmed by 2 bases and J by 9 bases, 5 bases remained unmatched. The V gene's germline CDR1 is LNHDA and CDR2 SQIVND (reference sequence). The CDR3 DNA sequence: TGTGCCAGTAGTATACTAGCGGGGGGGCCTTCTGAGCAGTTCTTC. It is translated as CASSILAGGPSEQFF. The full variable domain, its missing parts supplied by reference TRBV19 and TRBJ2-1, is DGGITQSPKYLFRKEGQNVTLSCEQNLNHDAMYWYRQDPGQGLRLIYYSQIVNDFQKGDIAEGYSVSREKKESFPLTVTSAQKNPTAFYLCASSILAGGPSEQFFGPGTRLTVL.

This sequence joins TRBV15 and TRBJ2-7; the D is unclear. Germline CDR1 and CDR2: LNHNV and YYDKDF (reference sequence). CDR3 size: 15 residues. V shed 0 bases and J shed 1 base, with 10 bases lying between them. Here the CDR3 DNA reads TGTGCCACCAGCAGAGACCGGTCGACATCCTACGAGCAGTACTTC. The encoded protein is CATSRDRSTSYEQYF.

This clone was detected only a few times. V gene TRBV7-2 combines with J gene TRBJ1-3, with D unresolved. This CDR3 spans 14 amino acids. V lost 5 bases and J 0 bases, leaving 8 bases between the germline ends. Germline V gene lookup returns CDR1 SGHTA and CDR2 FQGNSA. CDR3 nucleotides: TGTGCCAGCAGCGCCGACATCTCTGGAAACACCATATATTTT. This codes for CASSADISGNTIYF.

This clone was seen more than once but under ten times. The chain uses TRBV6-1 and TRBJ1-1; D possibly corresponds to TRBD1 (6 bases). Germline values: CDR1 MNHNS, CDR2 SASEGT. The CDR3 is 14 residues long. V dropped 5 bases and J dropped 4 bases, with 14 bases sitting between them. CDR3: CASSFGGGRTEAFF. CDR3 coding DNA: TGTGCCAGCAGTTTCGGGGGGGGGCGCACTGAAGCTTTCTTT.

The CDR3 DNA sequence: TGTGCCAGCAGTCAGGGACAGGGGAAGGTCAATCAGCCCCAGCATTTT. Its translation is CASSQGQGKVNQPQHF. The rearrangement uses TRBV25-1 and TRBJ1-5; 10 nucleotides agree with TRBD1. The ends lost 5 bases at V and 3 bases at J; junction bases unmatched: 7. This CDR3 region has 16 residues. CDR1 MGHDK and CDR2 SYGVNS come from the germline V gene.

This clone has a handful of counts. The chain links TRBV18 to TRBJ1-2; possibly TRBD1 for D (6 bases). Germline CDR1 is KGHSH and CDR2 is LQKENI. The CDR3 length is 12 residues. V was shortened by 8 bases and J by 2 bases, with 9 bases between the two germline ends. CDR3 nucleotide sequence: TGTGCCAGCACCGGGACAAACTATGGCTACACCTTC. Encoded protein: CASTGTNYGYTF.

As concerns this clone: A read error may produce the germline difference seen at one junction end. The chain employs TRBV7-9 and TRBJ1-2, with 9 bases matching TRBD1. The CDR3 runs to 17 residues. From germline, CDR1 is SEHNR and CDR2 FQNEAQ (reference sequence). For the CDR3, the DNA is TGTTCCAGCAGCTCTACAAGGACAGGGGCTTCTAACTATGGCTACACCTTC. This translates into CSSSSTRTGASNYGYTF.

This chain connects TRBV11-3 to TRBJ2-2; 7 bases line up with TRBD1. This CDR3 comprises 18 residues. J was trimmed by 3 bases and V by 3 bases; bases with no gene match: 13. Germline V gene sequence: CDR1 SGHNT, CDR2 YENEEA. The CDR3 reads CASSFSRGYGEDTGELFF. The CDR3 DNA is TGTGCCAGCAGCTTTTCCAGGGGGTACGGCGAGGACACCGGGGAGCTGTTTTTT.

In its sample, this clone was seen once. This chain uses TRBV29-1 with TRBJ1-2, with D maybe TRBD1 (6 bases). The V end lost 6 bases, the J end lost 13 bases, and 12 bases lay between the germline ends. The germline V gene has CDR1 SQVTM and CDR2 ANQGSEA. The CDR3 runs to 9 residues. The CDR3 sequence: CSVEEQGTF. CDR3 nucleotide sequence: TGCAGCGTGGAGGAACAGGGCACCTTC. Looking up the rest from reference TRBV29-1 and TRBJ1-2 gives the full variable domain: SAVISQKPSRDICQRGTSLTIQCQVDSQVTMMFWYRQQPGQSLTLIATANQGSEATYESGFVIDKFPISRPNLTFSTLTVSNMSPEDSSIYLCSVEEQGTFGSGTRLTVV.

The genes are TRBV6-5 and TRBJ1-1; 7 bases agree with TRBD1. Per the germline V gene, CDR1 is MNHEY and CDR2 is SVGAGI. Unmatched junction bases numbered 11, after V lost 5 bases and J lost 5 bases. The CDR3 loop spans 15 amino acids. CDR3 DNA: TGTGCCAGCAGTCGCATCCCGGGACAGAGGACTGAAGCTTTCTTT. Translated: CASSRIPGQRTEAFF.

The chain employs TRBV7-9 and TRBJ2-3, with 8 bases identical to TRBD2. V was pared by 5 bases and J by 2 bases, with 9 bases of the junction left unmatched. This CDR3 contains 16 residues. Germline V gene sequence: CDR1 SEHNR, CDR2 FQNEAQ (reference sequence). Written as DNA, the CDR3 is TGTGCCAGCAGCCCCGAGCGGGAGACCTACACAGATACGCAGTATTTT. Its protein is CASSPERETYTDTQYF.

The CDR3 region is CASSEEEITEAFF. The CDR3 DNA is TGTGCCAGCAGTGAAGAAGAGATAACTGAAGCTTTCTTT. The chain is built from TRBV6-1 and TRBJ1-1, with D unclear. V lost 1 base and J 5 bases, leaving 8 bases between the germline ends. CDR3 length: 13 amino acids. Germline CDR1 MNHNS, CDR2 SASEGT.

The CDR3 nucleotides are TGTGCCAGCAGCCACTGGACCACGAGGGACACTGAAGCTTTCTTT. It codes for CASSHWTTRDTEAFF. This sequence joins TRBV11-1 and TRBJ1-1; D is undetermined. Germline values: CDR1 SGHAT, CDR2 FQDESV (reference sequence). CDR3 size: 15 residues. V lost 5 bases and J lost 3, with 16 bases in between.

The CDR3 sequence: CAWSRQGAQGYTF. Here the CDR3 DNA reads TGTGCCTGGAGCAGACAGGGGGCGCAAGGCTACACCTTC. This chain uses TRBV30 with TRBJ1-2; 10 bases map to TRBD1. Looked up from germline, CDR1 is GTSNPN and CDR2 is SVGIG (reference sequence). J lost 8 bases, V lost 3 bases, and 6 bases had no gene match. The CDR3 runs 13 residues.

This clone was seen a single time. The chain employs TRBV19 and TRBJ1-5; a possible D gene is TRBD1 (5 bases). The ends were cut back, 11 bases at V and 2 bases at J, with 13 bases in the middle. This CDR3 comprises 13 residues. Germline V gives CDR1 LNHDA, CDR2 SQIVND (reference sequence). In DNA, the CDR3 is TGTGCCGGAGGGGTTATCGGCAATCAGCCCCAGCATTTT. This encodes CAGGVIGNQPQHF.

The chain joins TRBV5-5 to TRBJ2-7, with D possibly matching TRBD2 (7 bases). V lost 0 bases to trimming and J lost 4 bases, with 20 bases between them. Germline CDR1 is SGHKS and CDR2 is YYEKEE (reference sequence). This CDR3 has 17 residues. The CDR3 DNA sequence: TGTGCCAGCAGCTTGGAAGGAAGAGGGGGGGGCAAATACGAGCAGTACTTC. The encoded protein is CASSLEGRGGGKYEQYF.

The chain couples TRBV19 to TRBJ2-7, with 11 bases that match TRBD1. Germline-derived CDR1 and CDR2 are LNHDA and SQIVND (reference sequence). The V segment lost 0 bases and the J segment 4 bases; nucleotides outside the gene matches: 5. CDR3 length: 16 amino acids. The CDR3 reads CASSIDGQGASYEQYF. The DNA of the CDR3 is TGTGCCAGTAGTATAGATGGACAGGGGGCCTCGTACGAGCAGTACTTC.

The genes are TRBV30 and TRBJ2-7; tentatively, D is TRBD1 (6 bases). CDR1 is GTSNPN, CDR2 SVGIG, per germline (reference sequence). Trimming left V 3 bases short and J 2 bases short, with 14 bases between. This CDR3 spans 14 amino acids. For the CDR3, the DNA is TGTGCCTGGAGCACGGGCAGGGGCACCTACGAGCAGTACTTC. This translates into CAWSTGRGTYEQYF. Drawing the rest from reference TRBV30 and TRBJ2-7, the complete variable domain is SQTIHQWPATLVQPVGSPLSLECTVEGTSNPNLYWYRQAAGRGLQLLFYSVGIGQISSEVPQNLSASRPQDRQFILSSKKLLLSDSGFYLCAWSTGRGTYEQYFGPGTRLTVT.

The CDR3 is CASSQAETQYF. DNA for the CDR3: TGTGCCAGCAGCCAGGCAGAGACCCAGTACTTC. The gene calls are TRBV14 and TRBJ2-5; D not certain. The germline V gene has CDR1 SGHDN and CDR2 FVKESK. Deletions cut 3 bases from V and 4 bases from J, with 3 bases between. The CDR3 loop spans 11 amino acids. Using reference TRBV14 and TRBJ2-5 for the parts outside the CDR3, the full variable domain is EAGVTQFPSHSVIEKGQTVTLRCDPISGHDNLYWYRRVMGKEIKFLLHFVKESKQDESGMPNNRFLAERTGGTYSTLKVQPAELEDSGVYFCASSQAETQYFGPGTRLLVL.

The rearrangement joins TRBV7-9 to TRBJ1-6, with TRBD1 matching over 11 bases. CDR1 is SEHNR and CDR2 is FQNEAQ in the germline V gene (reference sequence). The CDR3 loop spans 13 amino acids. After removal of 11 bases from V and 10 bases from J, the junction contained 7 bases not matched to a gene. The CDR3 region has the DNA TGTGCCTCCAGTGGGACAGGGGGATCACCCCTCCACTTT. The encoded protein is CASSGTGGSPLHF.

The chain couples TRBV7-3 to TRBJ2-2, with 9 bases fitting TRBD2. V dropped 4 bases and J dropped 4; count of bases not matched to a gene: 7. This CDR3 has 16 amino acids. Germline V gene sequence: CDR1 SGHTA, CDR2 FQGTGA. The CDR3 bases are TGTGCCAGCAGCTCCGCGGGACTAGCTTCCACCGGGGAGCTGTTTTTT. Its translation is CASSSAGLASTGELFF.

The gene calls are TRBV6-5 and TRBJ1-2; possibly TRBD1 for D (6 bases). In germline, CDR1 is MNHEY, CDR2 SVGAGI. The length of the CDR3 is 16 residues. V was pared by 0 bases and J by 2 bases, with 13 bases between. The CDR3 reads CASSYSNYDRNYGYTF. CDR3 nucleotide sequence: TGTGCCAGCAGTTACTCGAACTACGACAGGAACTATGGCTACACCTTC.

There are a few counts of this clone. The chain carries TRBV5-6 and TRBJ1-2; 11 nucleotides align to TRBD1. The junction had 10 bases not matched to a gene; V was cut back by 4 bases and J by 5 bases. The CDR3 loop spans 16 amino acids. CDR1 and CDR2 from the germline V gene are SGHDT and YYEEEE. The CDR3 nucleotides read TGTGCCAGCAGCCTGCAGGACAGGGGGCCTTTTTATGGCTACACCTTC. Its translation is CASSLQDRGPFYGYTF.

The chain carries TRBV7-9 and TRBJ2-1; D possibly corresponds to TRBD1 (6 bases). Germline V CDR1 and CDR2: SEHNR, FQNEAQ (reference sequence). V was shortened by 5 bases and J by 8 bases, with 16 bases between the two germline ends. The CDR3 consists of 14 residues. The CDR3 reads CASSLVRGIDEQFF. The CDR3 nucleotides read TGTGCCAGCAGCCTCGTGAGGGGGATCGATGAGCAGTTCTTC. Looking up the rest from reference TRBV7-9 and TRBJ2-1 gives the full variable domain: DTGVSQNPRHKITKRGQNVTFRCDPISEHNRLYWYRQTLGQGPEFLTYFQNEAQLEKSRLLSDRFSAERPKGSFSTLEIQRTEQGDSAMYLCASSLVRGIDEQFFGPGTRLTVL.

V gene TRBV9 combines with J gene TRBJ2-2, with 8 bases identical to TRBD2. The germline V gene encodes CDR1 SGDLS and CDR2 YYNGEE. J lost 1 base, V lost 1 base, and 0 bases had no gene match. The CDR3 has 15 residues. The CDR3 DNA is TGTGCCAGCAGCGTAACTAGCGGGAACACCGGGGAGCTGTTTTTT. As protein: CASSVTSGNTGELFF.

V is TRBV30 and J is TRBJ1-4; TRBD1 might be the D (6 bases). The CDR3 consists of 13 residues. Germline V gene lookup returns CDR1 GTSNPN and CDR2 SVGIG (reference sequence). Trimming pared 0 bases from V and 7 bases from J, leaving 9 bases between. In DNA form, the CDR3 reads TGTGCCTGGAGTGTGGGAGGGGGTGAAAAACTGTTTTTT. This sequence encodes CAWSVGGGEKLFF. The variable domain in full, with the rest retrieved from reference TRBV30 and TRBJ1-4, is SQTIHQWPATLVQPVGSPLSLECTVEGTSNPNLYWYRQAAGRGLQLLFYSVGIGQISSEVPQNLSASRPQDRQFILSSKKLLLSDSGFYLCAWSVGGGEKLFFGSGTQLSVL.

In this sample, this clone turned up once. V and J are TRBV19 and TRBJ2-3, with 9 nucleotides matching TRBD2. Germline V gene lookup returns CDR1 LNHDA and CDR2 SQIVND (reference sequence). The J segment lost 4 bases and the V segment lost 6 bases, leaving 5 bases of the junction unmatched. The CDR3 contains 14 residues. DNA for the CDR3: TGTGCCAGTAGCGGGCGCGGGGGGGCAGATACGCAGTATTTT. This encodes CASSGRGGADTQYF.

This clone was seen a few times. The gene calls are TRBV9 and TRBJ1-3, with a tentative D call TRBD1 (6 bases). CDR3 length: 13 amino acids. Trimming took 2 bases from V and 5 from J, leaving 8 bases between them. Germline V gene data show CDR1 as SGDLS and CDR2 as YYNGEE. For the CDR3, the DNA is TGTGCCAGCAGCGTGGACAGCCGAAACACCATATATTTT. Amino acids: CASSVDSRNTIYF.